This paragraph reports one T cell receptor (beta chain). The CDR3 has 12 residues. V lost 5 bases, J lost 4 bases, and 11 bases lay in between. Germline assignment: CDR1 SQVTM and CDR2 ANQGSEA. Assay used: immunoSEQ multiplex PCR; TCRdb lists only in-frame clones, some missing. The data contain hundreds of thousands of clones, approximately 87% of them singletons. The data are from a study of shared T cell receptors in the human thymus. Another study also made use of these data, one on human thymus T cells.

Sequences were obtained from thymocytes. The receptor was isolated from a boy less than two years old with a congenital heart defect. The rearrangement uses TRBV29-1 and TRBJ1-2, with a weak D call TRBD1 (5 bases). The CDR3 is CSVSAGIYGYTF. CDR3 nucleotide sequence: TGCAGCGTTTCAGCAGGGATCTATGGCTACACCTTC.